This TCR beta chain was captured in a study of T cells after yellow fever vaccination. It was through 5'RACE template switching that TCR cDNA was made, with a universal primer site and UMIs added. TCRdb recomputed calls from the 5' RACE reads with MiXCR, one row per CDR3 protein. The sample gives over 20,000 distinct CDR3 sequences, 5% to 6% of which show up once; 12% is in the top ten. This clonotype was observed at least ten times. The TCR sequence derives from a man aged 25-45 years who received the YFV17D yellow fever vaccine. Sequencing was performed on PBMCs, either bulk or a sorted T-cell subset (CD4+, CD8+, memory, or dextramer-sorted; not recorded which), taken 15 days after the yellow fever booster vaccination.

CDR3 residues: CASSLSGHPGGYTF. The CDR3 DNA is TGTGCCAGCAGTTTATCCGGACACCCGGGGGGCTACACCTTC. The chain employs TRBV27 and TRBJ1-2, with D maybe TRBD1 (5 bases). The CDR3 has 14 residues. The V gene's germline CDR1 is MNHEY and CDR2 SMNVEV (reference sequence). Trimming removed 0 bases at V and 8 bases at J, with 13 bases between.